The clone carrying this T cell receptor beta chain has ten or more counts. Antigen: not known. This record comes from a study of neurological immune-mediated disorders. Germline CDR1 is SQVTM and CDR2 is ANQGSEA. This CDR3 comprises 14 residues. Trimming pared 6 bases from V and 1 base from J, leaving 14 bases between. TCRdb itself ran the 5' RACE reads through MiXCR, one entry per CDR3 protein. The data contain about 58,000 distinct CDR3 sequences, roughly 3.5% of them seen just once; the ten biggest clones take up approximately 6.5%. General study results and limits: None of the CDR3 amino acid sequences in expanded clones turned up in more than one subject, which points to private repertoires in all groups.

The sequence came from a woman in her sixties or seventies with multiple sclerosis. The rearrangement joins TRBV29-1 to TRBJ2-3; D is unresolved. The sequenced sample consisted of PBMCs. The CDR3 DNA sequence: TGCAGCGTGCTTCCCGGACGAGGCACAGATACGCAGTATTTT. Residues: CSVLPGRGTDTQYF.